The TCR beta chain under discussion was sequenced for a study of T-cell reconstitution after alpha-beta-depleted transplantation in children. General study points: Recipient T cells and thymic progenitors that survived were the source of the high TCRbeta diversity seen at day 60 in some patients. T-cell numbers and diversity one year post-transplant derived largely from freshly generated T cells. Several hundred expanded graft clones reportedly were the source of alpha-beta T cells about two months after transplant.

This clonotype has ten or more counts. Its target is unknown. The authors prepared the TCRbeta library with unique molecular identifiers. TCRdb re-analysed the PCR reads in MiXCR, keeping a single row per CDR3 protein. The table shows just over 200,000 distinct CDR3 sequences, with roughly 9.1% occurring only once. The CDR3 spans 13 residues. Trimming took off 8 bases at V and 10 bases at J, with 21 bases between the two ends. Per germline, CDR1 DFQATT and CDR2 SNEGSKA (reference sequence). Source: PBMCs, mostly from graft donor cells, taken 360 days after TCRalphabeta/CD19-depleted stem cell transplant. The clonotype originates from a male patient aged 2-15 years who had a stem cell transplant for acute myeloid leukemia, so the T cells may come from the graft donor. J is TRBJ2-1 and V is TRBV20-1; D is possibly TRBD2 (6 bases). CDR3 in amino acids: CSPLAELRREQFF. CDR3 nucleotide sequence: TGCAGTCCCTTAGCGGAGCTACGGAGGGAGCAGTTCTTC.